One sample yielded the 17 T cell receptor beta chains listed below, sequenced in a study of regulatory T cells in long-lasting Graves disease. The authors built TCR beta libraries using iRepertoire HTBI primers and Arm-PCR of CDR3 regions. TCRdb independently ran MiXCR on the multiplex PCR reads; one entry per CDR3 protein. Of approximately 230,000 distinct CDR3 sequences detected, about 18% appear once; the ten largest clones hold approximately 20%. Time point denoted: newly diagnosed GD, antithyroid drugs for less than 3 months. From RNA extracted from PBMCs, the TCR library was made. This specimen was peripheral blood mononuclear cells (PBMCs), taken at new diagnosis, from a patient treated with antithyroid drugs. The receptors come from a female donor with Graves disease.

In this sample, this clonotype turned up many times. CDR3 DNA: TGTGCCTGGAGTCCTCCGGGCCCGGTTAGCACAGATACGCAGTATTTT. This gives the protein CAWSPPGPVSTDTQYF. V gene TRBV30 combines with J gene TRBJ2-3; unclear D gene. This CDR3 contains 16 residues. CDR1 GTSNPN and CDR2 SVGIG come from the germline V gene (reference sequence). V was clipped by 2 bases and J by 0 bases, with 15 bases between them. The whole variable domain, filled in from reference TRBV30 and TRBJ2-3, reads SQTIHQWPATLVQPVGSPLSLECTVEGTSNPNLYWYRQAAGRGLQLLFYSVGIGQISSEVPQNLSASRPQDRQFILSSKKLLLSDSGFYLCAWSPPGPVSTDTQYFGPGTRLTVL.

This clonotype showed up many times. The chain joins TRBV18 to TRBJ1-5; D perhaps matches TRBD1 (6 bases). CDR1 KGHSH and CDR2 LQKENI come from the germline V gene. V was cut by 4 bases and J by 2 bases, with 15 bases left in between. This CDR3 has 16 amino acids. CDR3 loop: CASSHDRNWRNQPQHF. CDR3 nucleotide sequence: TGTGCCAGCTCACACGACAGGAATTGGCGCAATCAGCCCCAGCATTTT. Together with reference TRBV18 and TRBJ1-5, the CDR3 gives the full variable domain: NAGVMQNPRHLVRRRGQEARLRCSPMKGHSHVYWYRQLPEEGLKFMVYLQKENIIDESGMPKERFSAEFPKEGPSILRIQQVVRGDSAAYFCASSHDRNWRNQPQHFGDGTRLSIL.

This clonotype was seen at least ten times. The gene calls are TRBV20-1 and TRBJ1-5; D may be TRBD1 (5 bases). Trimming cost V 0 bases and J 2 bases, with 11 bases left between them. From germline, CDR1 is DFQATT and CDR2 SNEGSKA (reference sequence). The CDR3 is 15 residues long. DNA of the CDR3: TGCAGTGCTAGAGACGGGGGACGGCGCAATCAGCCCCAGCATTTT. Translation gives CSARDGGRRNQPQHF.

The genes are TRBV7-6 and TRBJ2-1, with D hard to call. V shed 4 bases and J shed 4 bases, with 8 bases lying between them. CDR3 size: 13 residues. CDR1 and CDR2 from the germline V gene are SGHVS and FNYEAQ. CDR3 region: CASSSGTYNEQFF. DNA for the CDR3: TGTGCCAGCAGCTCTGGAACATACAATGAGCAGTTCTTC. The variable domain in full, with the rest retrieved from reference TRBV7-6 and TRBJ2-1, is GAGVSQSPRYKVTKRGQDVALRCDPISGHVSLYWYRQALGQGPEFLTYFNYEAQQDKSGLPNDRFSAERPEGSISTLTIQRTEQRDSAMYRCASSSGTYNEQFFGPGTRLTVL.

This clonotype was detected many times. The CDR3 DNA reads as TGTGCCAGCAGCCCTGAATGGGAAGATACGCAGTATTTT. Amino acids: CASSPEWEDTQYF. The genes are TRBV9 and TRBJ2-3, with D unresolved. CDR3 length: 13 amino acids. Germline V CDR1 and CDR2: SGDLS, YYNGEE. Trimming removed 4 bases from V and 5 bases from J, with 11 bases in between.

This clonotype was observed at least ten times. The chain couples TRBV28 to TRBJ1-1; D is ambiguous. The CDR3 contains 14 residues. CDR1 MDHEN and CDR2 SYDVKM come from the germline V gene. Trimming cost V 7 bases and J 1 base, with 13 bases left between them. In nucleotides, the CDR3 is TGTGCCAGCACATCCCAGGCCCCGAACACTGAAGCTTTCTTT. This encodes CASTSQAPNTEAFF.

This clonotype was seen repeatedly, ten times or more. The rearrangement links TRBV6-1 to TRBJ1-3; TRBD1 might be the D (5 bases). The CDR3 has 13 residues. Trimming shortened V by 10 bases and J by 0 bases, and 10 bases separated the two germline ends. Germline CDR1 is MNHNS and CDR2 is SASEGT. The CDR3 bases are TGTGCCACGCGGGACGGCTCTGGAAACACCATATATTTT. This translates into CATRDGSGNTIYF.

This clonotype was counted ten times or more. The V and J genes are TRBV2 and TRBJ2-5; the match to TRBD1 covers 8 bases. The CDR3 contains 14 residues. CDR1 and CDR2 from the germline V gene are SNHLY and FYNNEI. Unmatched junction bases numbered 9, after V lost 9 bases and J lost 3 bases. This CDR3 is CASEARQGKETQYF. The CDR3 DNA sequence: TGTGCCAGTGAGGCGAGACAGGGGAAAGAGACCCAGTACTTC. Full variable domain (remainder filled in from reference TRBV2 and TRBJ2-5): EPEVTQTPSHQVTQMGQEVILRCVPISNHLYFYWYRQILGQKVEFLVSFYNNEISEKSEIFDDQFSVERPDGSNFTLKIRSTKLEDSAMYFCASEARQGKETQYFGPGTRLLVL.

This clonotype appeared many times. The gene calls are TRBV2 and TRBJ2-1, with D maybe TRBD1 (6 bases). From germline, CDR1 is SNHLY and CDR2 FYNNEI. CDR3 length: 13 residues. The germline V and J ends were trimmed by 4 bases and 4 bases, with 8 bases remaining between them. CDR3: CASSGDRYNEQFF. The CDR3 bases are TGTGCCAGCAGTGGCGACAGGTACAATGAGCAGTTCTTC.

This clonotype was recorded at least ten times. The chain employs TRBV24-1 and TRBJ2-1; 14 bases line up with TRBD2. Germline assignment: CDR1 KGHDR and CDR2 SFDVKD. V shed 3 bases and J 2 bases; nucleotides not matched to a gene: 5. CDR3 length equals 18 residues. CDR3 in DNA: TGTGCCACCAGTGATCCCCCGGGACTAGCGGGAGCCTACAATGAGCAGTTCTTC. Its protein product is CATSDPPGLAGAYNEQFF.

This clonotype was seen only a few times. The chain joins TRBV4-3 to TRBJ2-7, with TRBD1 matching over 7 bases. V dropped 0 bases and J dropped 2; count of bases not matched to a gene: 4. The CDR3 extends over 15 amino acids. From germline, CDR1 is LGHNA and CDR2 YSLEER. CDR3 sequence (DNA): TGCGCCAGCAGCCAAGAAACCGGGACAGCCTACGAGCAGTACTTC. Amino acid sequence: CASSQETGTAYEQYF.

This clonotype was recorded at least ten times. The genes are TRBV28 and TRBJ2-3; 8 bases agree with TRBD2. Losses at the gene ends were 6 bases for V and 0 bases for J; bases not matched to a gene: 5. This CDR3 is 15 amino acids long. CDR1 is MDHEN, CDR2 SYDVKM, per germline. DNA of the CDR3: TGTGCCAGCAGCTTAGCGGGGACTAGCACAGATACGCAGTATTTT. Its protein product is CASSLAGTSTDTQYF.

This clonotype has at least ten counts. CDR3 coding DNA: TGTGCCAGCGCCCTGGGGGACAGAAGAAATCAGCCCCAGCATTTT. It is translated as CASALGDRRNQPQHF. The chain is built from TRBV12-3 or TRBV12-4 and TRBJ1-5, with 7 bases matching TRBD1. The ends lost 8 bases at V and 4 bases at J; junction bases unmatched: 11. This CDR3 has 15 amino acids.

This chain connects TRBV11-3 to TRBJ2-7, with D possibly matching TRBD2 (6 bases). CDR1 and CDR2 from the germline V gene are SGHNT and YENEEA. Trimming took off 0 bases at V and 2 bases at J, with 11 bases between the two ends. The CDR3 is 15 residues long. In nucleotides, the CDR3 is TGTGCCAGCAGCTTAGAGGCGGGACGACCCTACGAGCAGTACTTC. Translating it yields CASSLEAGRPYEQYF.

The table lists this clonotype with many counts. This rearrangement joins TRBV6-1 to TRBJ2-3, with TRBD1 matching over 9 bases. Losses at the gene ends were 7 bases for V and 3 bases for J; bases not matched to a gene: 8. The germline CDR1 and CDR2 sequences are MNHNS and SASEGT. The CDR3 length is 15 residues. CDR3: CASTSRDRETDTQYF. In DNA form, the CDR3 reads TGTGCCAGCACCTCACGGGACAGGGAGACAGATACGCAGTATTTT.

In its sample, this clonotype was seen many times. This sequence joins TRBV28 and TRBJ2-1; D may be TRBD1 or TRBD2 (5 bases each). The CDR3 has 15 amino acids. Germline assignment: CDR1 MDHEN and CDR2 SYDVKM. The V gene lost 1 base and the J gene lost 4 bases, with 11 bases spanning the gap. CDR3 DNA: TGTGCCAGCAGTTTATATCGGGGCGGTTACAATGAGCAGTTCTTC. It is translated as CASSLYRGGYNEQFF.

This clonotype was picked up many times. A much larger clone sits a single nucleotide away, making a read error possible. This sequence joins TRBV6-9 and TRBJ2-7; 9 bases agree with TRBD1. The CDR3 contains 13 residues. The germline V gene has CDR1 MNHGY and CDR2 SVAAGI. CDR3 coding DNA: TGTGCCAGCAGTTGGGGACAGGGATACGGGCAGTACTTC. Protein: CASSWGQGYGQYF.